Listed below are T cell receptor beta chains from one sample, sequenced in a study of blood T cell repertoires in COVID-19. The data were produced by immunoSEQ multiplex PCR, yet TCRdb's version contains in-frame clones alone and is incomplete. The table lists some 76,000 clones, roughly four fifths of them singletons. The sample consisted of peripheral blood. These receptors were taken from a human donor in a cohort sampled during active COVID-19. CDR3s include the opening cysteine and the closing phenylalanine or tryptophan. Each record gives: V gene, J gene, D gene, clone size, CDR3 protein, CDR3 DNA. The D gene is left open where the match is weak. Rows may omit the clone size; those that give it use once, few, many or a size class.

TRBV4-1	TRBJ1-6	TRBD1	few	CASSQTGGNVSPLHF	TGCGCCAGCAGCCAGACAGGGGGCAACGTTTCACCCCTCCACTTT
TRBV18	TRBJ1-1	TRBD1	NA	CASSRDSDMNTEAFF	TGTGCCAGCTCCCGGGACAGCGACATGAACACTGAAGCTTTCTTT
TRBV9	TRBJ2-3	TRBD2	few	CASSPIWGGSTDTQYF	TGTGCCAGCAGCCCCATTTGGGGGGGGAGCACAGATACGCAGTATTTT
TRBV7-3	TRBJ2-1	TRBD2	once	CASSTAGGYNEQFF	TGTGCCAGCAGTACCGCGGGAGGGTACAATGAGCAGTTCTTC
TRBV6-5	TRBJ1-2	NA	NA	CASSFQRGDGYTF	TGTGCCAGCAGTTTTCAGCGGGGTGACGGCTACACCTTC
TRBV12-3/TRBV12-4	TRBJ1-4	NA	NA	CASSLNQGKLFF	TGTGCCAGCAGTTTAAACCAGGGGAAACTGTTTTTT
TRBV11-3	TRBJ1-1	NA	NA	CASSSTRNTEAFF	TGTGCCAGCAGCTCGACAAGGAACACTGAAGCTTTCTTT
TRBV6-4	TRBJ2-5	TRBD1	NA	CASSAFPGQGRETQYF	TGTGCCAGCAGTGCTTTTCCGGGACAGGGACGAGAGACCCAGTACTTC
TRBV18	TRBJ2-5	NA	NA	CASSPSGVLGETQYF	TGCGCCAGCTCACCATCAGGGGTCTTGGGGGAGACCCAGTACTTC
TRBV2	TRBJ1-1	TRBD1	NA	CASSRGENTEAFF	TGTGCCAGCAGCAGGGGGGAGAACACTGAAGCTTTCTTT
TRBV19	TRBJ2-1	TRBD1	NA	CASSMDRDRHEQFF	TGTGCCAGTAGTATGGACAGGGATCGGCATGAGCAGTTCTTC
TRBV12-5	TRBJ1-2	TRBD1	NA	CASGLTITGVGGYTF	TGTGCTAGTGGTTTGACGATCACAGGGGTCGGTGGCTACACCTTC
TRBV5-1	TRBJ2-3	NA	NA	CASSPTAGTDTQYF	TGCGCCAGCAGCCCCACGGCGGGCACAGATACGCAGTATTTT
TRBV19	TRBJ2-1	TRBD2	NA	CASSIGPLGRGGLVNEQFF	TGTGCCAGTAGTATAGGACCCCTCGGGCGGGGGGGCCTAGTGAATGAGCAGTTCTTC
TRBV29-1	TRBJ2-7	NA	NA	CSVGAPGYEQYF	TGCAGCGTTGGGGCGCCAGGCTACGAGCAGTACTTC
TRBV7-8	TRBJ1-6	NA	NA	CASSPRVNYNSPLHF	TGTGCCAGCAGCCCCCGGGTTAACTATAATTCACCCCTCCACTTT